These T cell receptor beta chains were read from a single sample in a study of blood T cell repertoires in COVID-19. Profiled with immunoSEQ multiplex PCR; TCRdb holds only in-frame clones, not every one. The sample has roughly 80,000 clones; around 81% are singletons. The sample consisted of peripheral blood. All receptors come from an elderly man with acute or convalescent COVID-19. CDR3s include the opening cysteine and the closing phenylalanine or tryptophan. D genes are given only for firm matches. Not every row has a clone size; where given, it reads once, few, many or a size class.

j_call clone_size cdr3_length d_call v_call cdr3_nt cdr3_aa
TRBJ2-5 once 18 - TRBV18 TGTGCCAGCTCACCTCCCTTTCCCCGGGCCGACTATGAAGAGACCCAGTACTTC CASSPPFPRADYEETQYF
TRBJ1-5 - 13 - TRBV6-5 TGTGCCAGCAGTAGCCGGGTTAATCAGCCCCAGCATTTT CASSSRVNQPQHF
TRBJ2-6 - 17 - TRBV27 TGTGCCAGCAGACACGGTCGGCACAGCTCTGGGGCCAACGTCCTGACTTTC CASRHGRHSSGANVLTF
TRBJ2-5 - 15 - TRBV6-2/TRBV6-3 TGTGCCAGCAGTCGCTCGCCAGGGTACGGGGAGACCCAGTACTTC CASSRSPGYGETQYF
TRBJ2-7 few 13 TRBD1 TRBV28 TGTGCCAGCACCCGGGACAGCTCCTACGAGCAGTACTTC CASTRDSSYEQYF
TRBJ2-7 - 14 TRBD1 TRBV6-5 TGTGCCAGCAGGGGACAGGGGGGAACCAACGAGCAGTACTTC CASRGQGGTNEQYF
TRBJ1-1 few 16 - TRBV10-3 TGTGCCATCAGTGGCCTTTTTGGGGCTCGGGACACTGAAGCTTTCTTT CAISGLFGARDTEAFF
TRBJ2-3 - 11 - TRBV12-3/TRBV12-4 TGTGCCAGCAGCAGGAGGGGTACGCAGTATTTT CASSRRGTQYF
TRBJ2-5 - 15 TRBD1 TRBV7-2 TGTGCCAGCAGCTTAGCCCACAGGGGGAAGGAGACCCAGTACTTC CASSLAHRGKETQYF
TRBJ2-6 - 18 TRBD1 TRBV19 TGTGCCAGTAGATTTGGGGGACAGGGGGGGGCTGGGGCCAACGTCCTGACTTTC CASRFGGQGGAGANVLTF
TRBJ2-3 - 15 TRBD1 TRBV11-2 TGTGCCAGCAGCCGACAGGGCCCTAGCACAGATACGCAGTATTTT CASSRQGPSTDTQYF
TRBJ1-4 - 15 TRBD1 TRBV6-5 TGTGCCAGCAGCCTACAGGGGGCTAATAATGAAAAACTGTTTTTT CASSLQGANNEKLFF
TRBJ1-1 - 19 TRBD1 TRBV27 TGTGCCAGCATTGGGATATCCAGACAGGGAATCGGAGGGAACACTGAAGCTTTCTTT CASIGISRQGIGGNTEAFF
TRBJ1-2 - 12 - TRBV5-5 TGTGCCAGCAGCTTCCAGGGTCCCGGCTACACCTTC CASSFQGPGYTF
TRBJ1-6 - 14 - TRBV5-1 TGCGCCAGCAGCTTGGGACATGCCAATTCACCCCTCCACTTT CASSLGHANSPLHF
TRBJ1-3 - 15 TRBD1 TRBV28 TGTGCCAGCAGAAACAGGGGGAAACCTGGAAACACCATATATTTT CASRNRGKPGNTIYF
TRBJ2-7 - 14 TRBD1 TRBV6-5 TGTGCCAGCAGTTCCCGGGACAGAAGCTACGAGCAGTACTTC CASSSRDRSYEQYF
TRBJ2-3 - 14 - TRBV6-2/TRBV6-3 TGTGCCAGCAGTTACTTGTCCCGGACAGATACGCAGTATTTT CASSYLSRTDTQYF
TRBJ2-2 - 14 - TRBV6-2/TRBV6-3 TGTGCCAGCAGCTTGGACAGCGACACCGGGGAGCTGTTTTTT CASSLDSDTGELFF
TRBJ2-7 - 12 TRBD1 TRBV10-3 TGTGCCATCAGTGCGACAGGGGGCGAGCAGTACTTC CAISATGGEQYF
TRBJ1-5 - 21 TRBD1 TRBV27 TGTGCCAGCACCCTTTGGACAGGGAATCAGAGCTCGAGGACAGGGAATCAGCCCCAGCATTTT CASTLWTGNQSSRTGNQPQHF
TRBJ2-2 - 15 - TRBV18 TGTGCCAGCTCGTCACAGGGAACGGCGACCGGGGAGCTGTTTTTT CASSSQGTATGELFF
TRBJ1-2 - 14 - TRBV6-5 TGTGCCAGCAGTTACGAGGTGCGGAGCTATGGCTACACCTTC CASSYEVRSYGYTF
TRBJ1-4 - 15 TRBD1 TRBV29-1 TGCAGCGTGGGAGGGGGACAGGGCTTTAATGAAAAACTGTTTTTT CSVGGGQGFNEKLFF
TRBJ2-3 - 14 - TRBV2 TGTGCCAGCACGGGCCCTCAGGGTACAGATACGCAGTATTTT CASTGPQGTDTQYF
TRBJ1-3 - 16 TRBD1 TRBV3-1/TRBV3-2 TGTGCCAGCAGCCTTGACAGGGGGCTATCTGGAAACACCATATATTTT CASSLDRGLSGNTIYF
TRBJ2-7 few 16 - TRBV5-1 TGCGCCAGCAGCCCCCAGTTCCAGGGGACATCCTACGAGCAGTACTTC CASSPQFQGTSYEQYF
TRBJ1-2 - 13 TRBD1 TRBV28 TGTGCCAGCAGGTGGACAGGGAACTATGGCTACACCTTC CASRWTGNYGYTF
TRBJ1-4 - 13 - TRBV25-1 TGTGCCAGCAGTGCGGGGGTCGAAGAAAAACTGTTTTTT CASSAGVEEKLFF
TRBJ2-7 - 14 - TRBV10-3 TGTGCCATCAGTGAGCGCGGGACAGCCTACGAGCAGTACTTC CAISERGTAYEQYF
TRBJ2-7 - 16 TRBD1 TRBV27 TGTGCCAGCAGACTGGACAGGGGGACAGGGGGCGCGATGCAGTACTTC CASRLDRGTGGAMQYF
TRBJ2-2 - 14 TRBD1 TRBV29-1 TGCAGCGCGGGGGACAGGCGAAACACCGGGGAGCTGTTTTTT CSAGDRRNTGELFF
TRBJ2-7 - 16 TRBD2 TRBV19 TGTGCCAGTAGTCCCCGCGGACTAGCGGGAAAGGAAGAGCAGTACTTC CASSPRGLAGKEEQYF
TRBJ1-2 - 16 TRBD1 TRBV18 TGTGCCAGCTCACTACCTCAGGGGGTTTTTAACTATGGCTACACCTTC CASSLPQGVFNYGYTF
TRBJ2-1 - 12 - TRBV12-3/TRBV12-4 TGTGCCAGCAGTTTAGGAGGAAATGAGCAGTTCTTC CASSLGGNEQFF
TRBJ2-3 few 15 TRBD2 TRBV28 TGTGCCAGCAGTTTAATAGCGGGAGGCACAGATACGCAGTATTTT CASSLIAGGTDTQYF
TRBJ2-3 - 16 - TRBV11-2 TGTGCCAGCAGCGATGAAACGGGACTGAGGTCAGATACGCAGTATTTT CASSDETGLRSDTQYF
TRBJ1-1 - 15 TRBD1 TRBV4-1 TGCGCCAGCAGCCAAGGACAGGGTAAAAAAACTGAAGCTTTCTTT CASSQGQGKKTEAFF
TRBJ2-5 - 14 TRBD1 TRBV19 TGTGCCAGTAGTAGACGACAGGGGGGCGAGACCCAGTACTTC CASSRRQGGETQYF
TRBJ1-6 - 19 TRBD1 TRBV28 TGTGCCAGCAGTTTCCCCAGACAGGGCAGGAGCTCCTATAATTCACCCCTCCACTTT CASSFPRQGRSSYNSPLHF